This is a list of T cell receptor beta chains from one sample in a study of blood T cell repertoires in COVID-19. Assay used: immunoSEQ multiplex PCR; TCRdb lists only in-frame clones, some missing. The data hold about 160,000 clones, with approximately 82% observed a single time. Material for sequencing was peripheral blood. The receptors stem from a woman in her thirties or forties with COVID-19, enrolled during active disease. Both conserved end residues are part of each CDR3. The D gene is left open where the match is weak. A row's size may be missing; if present it is once, few, many or a size class.

v_gene: TRBV4-2
abundance: .
j_gene: TRBJ2-3
d_gene: TRBD2
CDR3aa: CASSQDRGSLDTQYF
CDR3nt: TGTGCCAGCAGCCAAGACCGCGGGAGTTTAGATACGCAGTATTTT

v_gene: TRBV5-5
abundance: .
j_gene: TRBJ1-5
d_gene: .
CDR3aa: CASSPSDRSFGPQHF
CDR3nt: TGTGCCAGCAGCCCGTCTGATAGGAGCTTTGGGCCCCAGCATTTT

v_gene: TRBV6-5
abundance: once
j_gene: TRBJ2-5
d_gene: .
CDR3aa: CASHPWGVETQYF
CDR3nt: TGTGCCAGCCACCCCTGGGGGGTAGAGACCCAGTACTTC

v_gene: TRBV18
abundance: .
j_gene: TRBJ2-6
d_gene: .
CDR3aa: CASSPNPSSGANVLTF
CDR3nt: TGTGCCAGCTCACCTAATCCGAGCTCTGGGGCCAACGTCCTGACTTTC

v_gene: TRBV5-6
abundance: .
j_gene: TRBJ2-7
d_gene: .
CDR3aa: CASSLRLLSYEQYF
CDR3nt: TGTGCCAGCAGCTTGCGGTTACTGTCCTACGAGCAGTACTTC

v_gene: TRBV5-1
abundance: .
j_gene: TRBJ2-4
d_gene: TRBD1
CDR3aa: CASRGQGAGVEDIQYF
CDR3nt: TGCGCCAGCCGAGGACAGGGGGCAGGAGTAGAAGACATTCAGTACTTC

v_gene: TRBV14
abundance: .
j_gene: TRBJ2-3
d_gene: .
CDR3aa: CASSFGGDTQYF
CDR3nt: TGTGCCAGCAGCTTCGGTGGAGATACGCAGTATTTT

v_gene: TRBV6-5
abundance: .
j_gene: TRBJ1-2
d_gene: .
CDR3aa: CASKRKQWTNYGYTF
CDR3nt: TGTGCCAGCAAAAGAAAACAGTGGACTAACTATGGCTACACCTTC

v_gene: TRBV28
abundance: .
j_gene: TRBJ2-7
d_gene: .
CDR3aa: CASSLLTQFSREQYF
CDR3nt: TGTGCCAGCAGTTTACTGACACAGTTTTCGCGCGAGCAGTACTTC

v_gene: TRBV7-9
abundance: .
j_gene: TRBJ1-2
d_gene: TRBD1
CDR3aa: CASSLGTGKGYTF
CDR3nt: TGTGCCAGCAGCTTAGGGACAGGGAAGGGCTACACCTTC

v_gene: TRBV5-5
abundance: .
j_gene: TRBJ2-2
d_gene: .
CDR3aa: CASSWAQANTGELFF
CDR3nt: TGTGCCAGCAGCTGGGCACAGGCGAACACCGGGGAGCTGTTTTTT

v_gene: TRBV7-9
abundance: .
j_gene: TRBJ1-1
d_gene: .
CDR3aa: CASSFTVALEAFF
CDR3nt: TGTGCCAGCAGCTTTACAGTGGCCCTTGAAGCTTTCTTT

v_gene: TRBV6-5
abundance: .
j_gene: TRBJ2-1
d_gene: .
CDR3aa: CASSKDAGSHEQFF
CDR3nt: TGTGCCAGCAGCAAGGATGCTGGGAGCCATGAGCAGTTCTTC

v_gene: TRBV18
abundance: .
j_gene: TRBJ2-1
d_gene: TRBD2
CDR3aa: CASSKMGEGGNEQFF
CDR3nt: TGTGCCAGCTCAAAGATGGGGGAGGGCGGCAATGAGCAGTTCTTC

v_gene: TRBV3-1/TRBV3-2
abundance: .
j_gene: TRBJ1-5
d_gene: TRBD1
CDR3aa: CASSRGAGGQNNSNQPQHF
CDR3nt: TGTGCCAGCAGCCGGGGGGCAGGGGGCCAAAATAATAGCAATCAGCCCCAGCATTTT

v_gene: TRBV6-1
abundance: .
j_gene: TRBJ2-6
d_gene: TRBD1
CDR3aa: CASSEPYRGQGASGANVLTF
CDR3nt: TGTGCCAGCAGTGAACCTTACCGGGGACAGGGGGCATCTGGGGCCAACGTCCTGACTTTC

v_gene: TRBV29-1
abundance: .
j_gene: TRBJ2-1
d_gene: TRBD2
CDR3aa: CSVDQGLAANEQFF
CDR3nt: TGCAGCGTTGATCAGGGACTAGCGGCCAATGAGCAGTTCTTC

v_gene: TRBV11-2
abundance: .
j_gene: TRBJ2-4
d_gene: TRBD1
CDR3aa: CASSPGTVGNIQYF
CDR3nt: TGTGCCAGCAGCCCTGGGACAGTAGGAAACATTCAGTACTTC

v_gene: TRBV19
abundance: .
j_gene: TRBJ2-7
d_gene: .
CDR3aa: CASSIGYEQFSYEQYF
CDR3nt: TGTGCCAGTAGTATCGGATACGAACAGTTCTCCTACGAGCAGTACTTC

v_gene: TRBV3-1/TRBV3-2
abundance: .
j_gene: TRBJ1-3
d_gene: .
CDR3aa: CASSQGRLGNTIYF
CDR3nt: TGTGCCAGCAGCCAAGGCAGGCTCGGAAACACCATATATTTT

v_gene: TRBV7-7
abundance: .
j_gene: TRBJ2-1
d_gene: TRBD2
CDR3aa: CASSPTTSGINEQFF
CDR3nt: TGTGCTAGCAGCCCTACGACTAGCGGGATTAATGAGCAGTTCTTC

v_gene: TRBV6-5
abundance: .
j_gene: TRBJ2-5
d_gene: TRBD1
CDR3aa: CATGTGVLGKTQYF
CDR3nt: TGTGCTACCGGGACAGGGGTCTTAGGAAAGACCCAGTACTTC

v_gene: TRBV4-1
abundance: .
j_gene: TRBJ1-6
d_gene: .
CDR3aa: CASSLPLEAPGVLSYNSPLHF
CDR3nt: TGCGCCAGCAGCCTACCCCTCGAGGCCCCCGGGGTCCTCTCCTATAATTCACCCCTCCACTTT

v_gene: TRBV27
abundance: .
j_gene: TRBJ2-7
d_gene: TRBD1
CDR3aa: CASSWTGGLYYEQYF
CDR3nt: TGTGCCAGCAGTTGGACAGGGGGACTTTATTACGAGCAGTACTTC

v_gene: TRBV10-3
abundance: .
j_gene: TRBJ2-1
d_gene: TRBD2
CDR3aa: CAISDPTSGRAREQFF
CDR3nt: TGTGCCATCAGTGATCCCACTAGCGGGAGGGCCCGTGAGCAGTTCTTC

v_gene: TRBV5-6
abundance: .
j_gene: TRBJ1-1
d_gene: TRBD1
CDR3aa: CASRTDRDTEAFF
CDR3nt: TGTGCCAGCAGAACGGACAGGGACACTGAAGCTTTCTTT